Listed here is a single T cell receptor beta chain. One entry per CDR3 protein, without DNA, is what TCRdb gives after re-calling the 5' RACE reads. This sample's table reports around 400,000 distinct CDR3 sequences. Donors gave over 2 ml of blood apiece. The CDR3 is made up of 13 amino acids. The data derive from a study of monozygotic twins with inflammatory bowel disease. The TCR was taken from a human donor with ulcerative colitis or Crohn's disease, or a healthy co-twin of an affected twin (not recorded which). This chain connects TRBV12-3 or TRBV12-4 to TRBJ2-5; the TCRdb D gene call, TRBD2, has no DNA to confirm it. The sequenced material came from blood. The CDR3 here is CASSYKRRETQYF.